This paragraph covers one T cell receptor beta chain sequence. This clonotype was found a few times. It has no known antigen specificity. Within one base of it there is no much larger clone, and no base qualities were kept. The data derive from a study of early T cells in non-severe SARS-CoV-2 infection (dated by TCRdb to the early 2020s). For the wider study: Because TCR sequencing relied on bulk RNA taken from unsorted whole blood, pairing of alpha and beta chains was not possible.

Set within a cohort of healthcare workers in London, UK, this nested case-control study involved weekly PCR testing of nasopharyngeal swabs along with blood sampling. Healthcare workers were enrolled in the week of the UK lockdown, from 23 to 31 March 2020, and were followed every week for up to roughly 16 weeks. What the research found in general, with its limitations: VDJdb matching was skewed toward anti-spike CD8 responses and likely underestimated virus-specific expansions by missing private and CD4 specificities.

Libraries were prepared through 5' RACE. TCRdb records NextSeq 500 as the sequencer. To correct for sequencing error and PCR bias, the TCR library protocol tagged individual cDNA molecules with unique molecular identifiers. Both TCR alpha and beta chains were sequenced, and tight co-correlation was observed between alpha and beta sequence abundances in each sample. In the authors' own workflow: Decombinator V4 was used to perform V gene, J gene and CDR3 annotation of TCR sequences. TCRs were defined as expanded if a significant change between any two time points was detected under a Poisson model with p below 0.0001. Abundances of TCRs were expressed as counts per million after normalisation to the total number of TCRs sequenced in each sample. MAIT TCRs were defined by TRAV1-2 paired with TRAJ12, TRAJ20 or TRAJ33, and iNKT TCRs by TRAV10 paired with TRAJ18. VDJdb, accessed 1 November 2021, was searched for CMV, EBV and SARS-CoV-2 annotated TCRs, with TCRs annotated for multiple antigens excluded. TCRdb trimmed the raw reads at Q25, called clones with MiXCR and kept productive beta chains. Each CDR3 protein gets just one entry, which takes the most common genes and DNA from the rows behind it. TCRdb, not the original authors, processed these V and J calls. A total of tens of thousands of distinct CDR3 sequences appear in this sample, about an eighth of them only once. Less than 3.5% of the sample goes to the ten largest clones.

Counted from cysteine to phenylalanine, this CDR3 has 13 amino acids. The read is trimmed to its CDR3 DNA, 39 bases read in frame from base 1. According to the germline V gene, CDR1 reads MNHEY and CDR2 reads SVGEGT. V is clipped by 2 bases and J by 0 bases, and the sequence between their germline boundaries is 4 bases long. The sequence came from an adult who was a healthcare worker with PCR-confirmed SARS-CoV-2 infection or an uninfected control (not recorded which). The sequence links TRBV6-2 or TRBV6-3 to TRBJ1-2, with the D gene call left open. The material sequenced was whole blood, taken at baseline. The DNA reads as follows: TGTGCCAGCAGTTACAGGGCTAACTATGGCTACACCTTC. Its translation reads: CASSYRANYGYTF.